The clone carrying this T cell receptor beta chain was observed a single time. Germline CDR1 is MNHNS and CDR2 is SASEGT. Unmatched junction bases numbered 3, after V lost 2 bases and J lost 0 bases. CDR3 size: 15 residues. This sample was taken from a study of blood T cell repertoires in COVID-19. Study summary: Spain, Italy and the United States supplied samples that represented acute and convalescent COVID-19.

The assay was immunoSEQ multiplex PCR, and TCRdb's table has in-frame clones only and misses some. The sample contains about 670,000 clones, 75% to 90% of which appear only once. This sequence originates from a young woman with acute or convalescent COVID-19. The J gene is TRBJ2-7, the V gene TRBV6-1; 8 bases fit TRBD1. Material: peripheral blood. CDR3 in amino acids: CASSEWDRSSYEQYF. The CDR3 nucleotides are TGTGCCAGCAGTGAATGGGACAGGAGCTCCTACGAGCAGTACTTC.